These 5 T cell receptor beta chains originate from one sample sequenced in a study of T cells in Graves' hyperthyroidism and ophthalmopathy. Amplification of TCR beta CDR3 regions used RNA as the template. First-round RT-PCR of the TCR CDR3 relied on the HTBI primer set. TCRdb ran MiXCR on the multiplex PCR reads and lists one entry per CDR3 protein. Among some 350,000 distinct CDR3 sequences listed, roughly 13% were seen once. Sample: blood. The receptors stem from a woman between 35 and 50 years old with Graves' ophthalmopathy.

This clonotype was seen ten or more times. The chain is built from TRBV12-3 or TRBV12-4 and TRBJ1-2; 11 nucleotides line up with TRBD1. The V segment lost 2 bases and the J segment 5 bases; nucleotides outside the gene matches: 10. This CDR3 is built from 17 residues. The CDR3 region is CASSLPTGQGAGYGYTF. The CDR3 coding sequence is TGTGCCAGCAGTTTACCCACTGGACAGGGGGCGGGGTATGGCTACACCTTC.

This clonotype was observed a few times. The chain links TRBV5-4 to TRBJ1-3, with TRBD1 as a possible D gene (6 bases). The CDR3 runs 14 residues. Germline loops: CDR1 SGHNT, CDR2 YYREEE (reference sequence). V was pared by 5 bases and J by 3 bases, with 12 bases between. The CDR3 region has the DNA TGTGCCAGCAGTACTCAGGGGCTTGGAAACACCATATATTTT. This codes for CASSTQGLGNTIYF.

This clonotype was found many times. The V gene is TRBV10-3, the J gene TRBJ1-1; TRBD1 matches at 7 bases. Trimming took 4 bases from V and 5 from J; bases not matched to a gene: 7. The germline gives CDR1 ENHRY, CDR2 SYGVKD. The CDR3 has 14 residues. The CDR3 sequence is CAISARQGETEAFF. The CDR3 DNA follows: TGTGCCATCAGTGCTCGACAGGGTGAAACTGAAGCTTTCTTT.

This clonotype was seen repeatedly, ten times or more. The rearrangement links TRBV2 to TRBJ1-1; TRBD1 matches 11 bases. V lost 6 bases, J lost 4 bases, and 4 bases stayed unmatched. Germline lookup yields CDR1 SNHLY and CDR2 FYNNEI. The CDR3 has 14 residues. The CDR3 sequence: CASSTGTGGTEAFF. In DNA, the CDR3 is TGTGCCAGCAGCACCGGGACAGGGGGCACTGAAGCTTTCTTT. The complete variable domain, with remaining parts taken from reference TRBV2 and TRBJ1-1, reads EPEVTQTPSHQVTQMGQEVILRCVPISNHLYFYWYRQILGQKVEFLVSFYNNEISEKSEIFDDQFSVERPDGSNFTLKIRSTKLEDSAMYFCASSTGTGGTEAFFGQGTRLTVV.

V usage is TRBV20-1 and J usage is TRBJ2-3; 10 bases align to TRBD2. CDR1 DFQATT and CDR2 SNEGSKA come from the germline V gene (reference sequence). V lost 5 bases, J lost 6 bases, and 8 bases stayed unmatched. The CDR3 sequence is 14 residues long. The DNA for the CDR3 is TGCAGTGCTTTAATAGCGGGGGGTAGGGATACGCAGTATTTT. Translating it yields CSALIAGGRDTQYF.